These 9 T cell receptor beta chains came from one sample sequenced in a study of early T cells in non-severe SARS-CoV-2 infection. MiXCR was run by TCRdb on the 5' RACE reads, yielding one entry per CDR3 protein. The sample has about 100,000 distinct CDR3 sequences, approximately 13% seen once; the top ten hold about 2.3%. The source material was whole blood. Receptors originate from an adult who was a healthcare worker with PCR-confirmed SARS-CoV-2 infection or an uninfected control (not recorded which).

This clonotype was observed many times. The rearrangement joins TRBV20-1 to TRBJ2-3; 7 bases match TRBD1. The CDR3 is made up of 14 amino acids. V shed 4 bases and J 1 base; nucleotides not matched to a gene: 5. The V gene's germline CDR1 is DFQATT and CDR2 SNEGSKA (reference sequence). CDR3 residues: CSAIKGAGTDTQYF. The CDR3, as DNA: TGCAGTGCTATTAAGGGGGCTGGCACAGATACGCAGTATTTT.

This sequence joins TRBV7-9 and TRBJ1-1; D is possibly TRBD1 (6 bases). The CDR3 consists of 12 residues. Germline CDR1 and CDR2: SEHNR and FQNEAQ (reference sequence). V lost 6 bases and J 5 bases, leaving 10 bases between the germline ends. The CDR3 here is CASRLTGTEAFF. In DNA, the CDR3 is TGTGCCAGCAGACTAACAGGGACTGAAGCTTTCTTT.

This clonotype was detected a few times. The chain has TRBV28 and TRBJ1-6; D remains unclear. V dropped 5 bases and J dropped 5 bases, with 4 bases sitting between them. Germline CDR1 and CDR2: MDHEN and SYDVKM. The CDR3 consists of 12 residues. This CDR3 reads CASSINNSPLHF. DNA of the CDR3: TGTGCCAGCAGTATAAATAATTCACCCCTCCACTTT.

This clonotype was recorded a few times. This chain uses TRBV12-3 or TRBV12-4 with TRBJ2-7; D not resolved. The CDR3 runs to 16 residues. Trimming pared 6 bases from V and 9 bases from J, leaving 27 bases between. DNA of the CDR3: TGTGCCAGCAGCCCCTCTGGGGTGCAGCCGCTACGAGGGCAGTACTTC. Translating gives CASSPSGVQPLRGQYF.

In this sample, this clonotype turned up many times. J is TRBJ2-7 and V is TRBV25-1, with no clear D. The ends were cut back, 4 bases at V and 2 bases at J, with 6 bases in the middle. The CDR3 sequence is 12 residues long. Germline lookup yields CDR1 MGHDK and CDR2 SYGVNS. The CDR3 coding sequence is TGTGCCAGCAGTGCCTCCCCCTACGAGCAGTACTTC. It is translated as CASSASPYEQYF.

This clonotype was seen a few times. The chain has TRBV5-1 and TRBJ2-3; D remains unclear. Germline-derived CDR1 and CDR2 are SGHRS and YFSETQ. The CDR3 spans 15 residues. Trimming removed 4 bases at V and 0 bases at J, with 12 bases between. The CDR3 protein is CASSKINPSTDTQYF. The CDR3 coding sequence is TGCGCCAGCAGCAAGATAAATCCTAGCACAGATACGCAGTATTTT.

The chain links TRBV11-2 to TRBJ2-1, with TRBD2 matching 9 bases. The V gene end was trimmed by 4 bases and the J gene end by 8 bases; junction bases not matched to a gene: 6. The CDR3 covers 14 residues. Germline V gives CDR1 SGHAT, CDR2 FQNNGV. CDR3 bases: TGTGCCAGCAGCTCCGCGACTAGCGGCTATGAGCAGTTCTTC. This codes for CASSSATSGYEQFF.

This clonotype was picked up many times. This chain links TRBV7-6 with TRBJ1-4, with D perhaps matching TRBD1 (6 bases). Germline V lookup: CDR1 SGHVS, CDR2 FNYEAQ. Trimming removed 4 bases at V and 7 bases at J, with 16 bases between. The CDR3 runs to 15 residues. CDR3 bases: TGTGCCAGCAGCTATTACTACAGGGACCCTGAAAAACTGTTTTTT. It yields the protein CASSYYYRDPEKLFF.

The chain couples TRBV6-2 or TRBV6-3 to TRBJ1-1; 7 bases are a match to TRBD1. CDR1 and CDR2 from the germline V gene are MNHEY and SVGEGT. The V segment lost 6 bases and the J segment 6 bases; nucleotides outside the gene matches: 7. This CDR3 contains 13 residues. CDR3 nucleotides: TGTGCCAGCAGCCGAGACCAGGGGGCTGAAGCTTTCTTT. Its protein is CASSRDQGAEAFF.